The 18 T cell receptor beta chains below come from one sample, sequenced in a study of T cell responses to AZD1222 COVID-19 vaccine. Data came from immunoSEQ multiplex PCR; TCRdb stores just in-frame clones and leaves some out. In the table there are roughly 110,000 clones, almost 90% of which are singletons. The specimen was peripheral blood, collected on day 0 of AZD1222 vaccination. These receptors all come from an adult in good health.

The CDR3 reads CASRPDSFEKLFF. The DNA of the CDR3 is TGTGCCAGCAGACCCGACAGCTTTGAAAAACTGTTTTTT. The chain combines TRBV28 with TRBJ1-4, with D possibly TRBD1 on 5 matching bases. CDR3 length equals 13 residues. From germline, CDR1 is MDHEN and CDR2 SYDVKM. Trimming stripped 6 bases from V and 7 bases from J, with 12 bases between.

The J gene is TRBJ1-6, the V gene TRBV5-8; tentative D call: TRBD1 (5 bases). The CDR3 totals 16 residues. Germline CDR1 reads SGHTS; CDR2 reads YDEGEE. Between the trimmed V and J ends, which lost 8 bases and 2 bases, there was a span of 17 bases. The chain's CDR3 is CASPGEDTTYNSPLHF. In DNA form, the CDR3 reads TGTGCCAGTCCCGGGGAGGACACCACCTATAATTCACCCCTCCACTTT.

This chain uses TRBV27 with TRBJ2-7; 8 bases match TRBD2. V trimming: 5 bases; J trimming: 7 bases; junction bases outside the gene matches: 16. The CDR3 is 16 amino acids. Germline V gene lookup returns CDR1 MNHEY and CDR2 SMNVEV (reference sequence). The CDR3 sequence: CASSREREGRVNEQYF. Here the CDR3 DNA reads TGTGCCAGCAGTCGGGAACGGGAGGGCCGGGTGAATGAGCAGTACTTC.

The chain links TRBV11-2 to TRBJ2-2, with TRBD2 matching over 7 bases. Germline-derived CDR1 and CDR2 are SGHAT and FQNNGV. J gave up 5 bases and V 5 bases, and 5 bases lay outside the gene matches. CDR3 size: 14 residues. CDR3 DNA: TGTGCCAGCAGCGGAGCGGGGTGGACCGGGGAGCTGTTTTTT. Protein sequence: CASSGAGWTGELFF.

CDR3 nucleotide sequence: TGTGCCAGCAGCTTGGGCGGGACAGAAGAGACCCAGTACTTC. Protein product: CASSLGGTEETQYF. This chain joins TRBV7-3 and TRBJ2-5, with a weak D call TRBD1 (7 bases). CDR1 is SGHTA, CDR2 FQGTGA, per germline. Trimming stripped 3 bases from V and 3 bases from J, with 11 bases between. This CDR3 comprises 14 residues.

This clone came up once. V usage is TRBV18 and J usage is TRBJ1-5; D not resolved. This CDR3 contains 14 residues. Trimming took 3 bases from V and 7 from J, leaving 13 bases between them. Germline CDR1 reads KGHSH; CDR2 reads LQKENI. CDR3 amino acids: CASSPNSGEQPQHF. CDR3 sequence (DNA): TGTGCCAGCTCACCCAATTCTGGCGAGCAGCCCCAGCATTTT.

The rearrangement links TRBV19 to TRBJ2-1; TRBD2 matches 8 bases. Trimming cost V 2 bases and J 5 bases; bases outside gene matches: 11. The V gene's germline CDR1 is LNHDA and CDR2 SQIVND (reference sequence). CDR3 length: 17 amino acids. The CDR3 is CASSITGGPKRNNEQFF. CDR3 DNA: TGTGCCAGTAGTATAACGGGAGGGCCAAAACGGAACAATGAGCAGTTCTTC.

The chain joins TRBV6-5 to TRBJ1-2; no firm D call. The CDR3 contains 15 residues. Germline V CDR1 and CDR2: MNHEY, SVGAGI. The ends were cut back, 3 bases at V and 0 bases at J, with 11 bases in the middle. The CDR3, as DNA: TGTGCCAGCAGTTATAGGAGGCCCGCTAACTATGGCTACACCTTC. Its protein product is CASSYRRPANYGYTF.

CDR3 sequence: CASSPGQGQVYGYTF. The CDR3 DNA reads TGTGCCAGCAGCCCCGGACAGGGGCAGGTCTATGGCTACACCTTC. The rearrangement links TRBV7-9 to TRBJ1-2; TRBD1 aligns across 9 bases. This CDR3 region has 15 residues. Germline assignment: CDR1 SEHNR and CDR2 FQNEAQ (reference sequence). V was clipped by 5 bases and J by 4 bases; unmatched bases: 8.

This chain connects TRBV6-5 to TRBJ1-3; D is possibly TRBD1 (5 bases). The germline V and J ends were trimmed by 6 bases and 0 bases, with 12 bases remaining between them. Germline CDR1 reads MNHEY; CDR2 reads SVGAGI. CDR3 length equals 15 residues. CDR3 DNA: TGTGCCAGCAGCCCACGGGGCCCCTCTGGAAACACCATATATTTT. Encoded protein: CASSPRGPSGNTIYF.

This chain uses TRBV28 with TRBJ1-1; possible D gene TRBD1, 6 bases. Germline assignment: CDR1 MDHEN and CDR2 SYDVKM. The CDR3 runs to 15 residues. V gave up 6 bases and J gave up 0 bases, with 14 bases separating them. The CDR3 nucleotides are TGTGCCAGCAGACTCTACGGGGGCCTGAACACTGAAGCTTTCTTT. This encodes CASRLYGGLNTEAFF.

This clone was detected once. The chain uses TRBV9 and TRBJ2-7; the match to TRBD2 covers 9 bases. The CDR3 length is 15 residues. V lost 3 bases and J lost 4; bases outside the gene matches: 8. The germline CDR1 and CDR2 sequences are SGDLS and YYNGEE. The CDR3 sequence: CASSASSGNGYEQYF. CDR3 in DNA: TGTGCCAGCAGCGCGTCTAGCGGGAATGGGTACGAGCAGTACTTC.

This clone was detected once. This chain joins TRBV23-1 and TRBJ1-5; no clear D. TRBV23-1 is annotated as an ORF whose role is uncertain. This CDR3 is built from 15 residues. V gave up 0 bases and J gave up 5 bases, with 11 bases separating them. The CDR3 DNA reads TGCGCCAGCAGTCAATCGTGGGCCGGGGATCAGCCCCAGCATTTT. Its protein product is CASSQSWAGDQPQHF.

CDR3: CASSHRMGLAADTQYF. For the CDR3, the DNA is TGTGCCAGCAGCCACCGAATGGGACTTGCCGCAGATACGCAGTATTTT. The genes are TRBV14 and TRBJ2-3; D may be TRBD2 (6 bases). From germline, CDR1 is SGHDN and CDR2 FVKESK. V dropped 3 bases and J dropped 4 bases, with 17 bases sitting between them. The length of the CDR3 is 16 residues.

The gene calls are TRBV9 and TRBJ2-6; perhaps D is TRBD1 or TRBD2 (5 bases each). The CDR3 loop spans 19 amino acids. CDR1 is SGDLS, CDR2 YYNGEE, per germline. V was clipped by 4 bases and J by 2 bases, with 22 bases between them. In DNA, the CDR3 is TGTGCCAGCAGCCATCCCTCAACTAACGGGGCCACTGGGGCCAACGTCCTGACTTTC. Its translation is CASSHPSTNGATGANVLTF.

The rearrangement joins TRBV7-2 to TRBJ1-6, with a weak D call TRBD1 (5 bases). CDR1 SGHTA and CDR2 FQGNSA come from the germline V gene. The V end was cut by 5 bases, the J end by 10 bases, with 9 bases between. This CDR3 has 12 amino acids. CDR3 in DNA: TGTGCCAGCAGCCGGAGGGGCTCACCCCTCCACTTT. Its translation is CASSRRGSPLHF.

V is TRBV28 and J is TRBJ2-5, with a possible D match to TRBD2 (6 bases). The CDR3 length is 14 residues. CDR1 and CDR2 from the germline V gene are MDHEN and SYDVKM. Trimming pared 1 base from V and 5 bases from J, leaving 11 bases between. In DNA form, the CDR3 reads TGTGCCAGCAGTTTATATGGAGGGAGGGAGACCCAGTACTTC. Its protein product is CASSLYGGRETQYF.

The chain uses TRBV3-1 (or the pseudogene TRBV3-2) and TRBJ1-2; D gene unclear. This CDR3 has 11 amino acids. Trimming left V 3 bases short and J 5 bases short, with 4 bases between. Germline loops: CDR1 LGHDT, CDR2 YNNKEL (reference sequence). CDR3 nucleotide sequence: TGTGCCAGCAGCCACGAGTATGGCTACACCTTC. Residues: CASSHEYGYTF.